This section outlines one T cell receptor (beta chain) sequence together with its context. Its antigen remains unknown. The source of the sample is a study of T cell responses to AZD1222 COVID-19 vaccine. Overall study results and limits: Only five or six individuals given AZD1222 were seropositive at baseline. There were mostly white British donors and more females than males, and clonal diversity was possibly underestimated.

The protocol was immunoSEQ multiplex PCR, while the TCRdb copy is restricted to in-frame clones and leaves out a portion. This table has around 110,000 clones, around 92% appearing once. This CDR3 contains 15 residues. Trimming removed 5 bases from V and 5 bases from J, with 18 bases in between. Germline V gene lookup returns CDR1 LNHDA and CDR2 SQIVND (reference sequence). The V call is TRBV19, the J call TRBJ1-1; D may be TRBD1 (5 bases). Here the sequenced sample was peripheral blood, taken on day 0 of AZD1222 vaccination. This receptor was identified in an adult in good health. CDR3 residues: CASSPLSRGNTEAFF. CDR3 in DNA: TGTGCCAGTAGTCCACTCAGCCGGGGGAATACTGAAGCTTTCTTT.